This T cell receptor (beta chain) comes out of a study of T-cell reconstitution after alpha-beta-depleted transplantation in children. The germline V gene has CDR1 LNHNV and CDR2 YYDKDF (reference sequence). The CDR3 runs 17 residues. The junction had 8 bases not matched to a gene; V was cut back by 4 bases and J by 3 bases. For TCRbeta, the library was prepared with unique molecular identifiers. TCRdb redid the calling of the PCR reads with MiXCR, one entry per CDR3 protein. The sample consists of a few hundred thousand distinct CDR3 sequences, around 17% of them appearing once. The clonotype comes from a human donor who donated a stem cell graft to a child with acute lymphoblastic leukemia. The sample here was PBMCs from the stem cell graft donor, taken from the stem cell graft. The rearrangement links TRBV15 to TRBJ2-3; TRBD2 aligns across 12 bases. The CDR3 loop reads CATSKLAGGFSTDTQYF. CDR3 bases: TGTGCCACCAGCAAGCTAGCGGGAGGGTTCTCGACAGATACGCAGTATTTT. Combining the CDR3 with reference TRBV15 and TRBJ2-3 gives the whole variable domain DAMVIQNPRYQVTQFGKPVTLSCSQTLNHNVMYWYQQKSSQAPKLLFHYYDKDFNNEADTPDNFQSRRPNTSFCFLDIRSPGLGDTAMYLCATSKLAGGFSTDTQYFGPGTRLTVL.